This TCR beta chain came from a study of T cells in Graves' hyperthyroidism and ophthalmopathy. Amplification targeted TCR beta CDR3 regions from RNA transcripts. Primed by the HTBI set, a first-round RT-PCR was run on the TCR CDR3. TCRdb analysed the multiplex PCR reads with MiXCR anew, one entry per CDR3 protein. Among approximately 620,000 distinct CDR3 sequences listed, approximately 15% were seen once. This clonotype was detected many times. Sequencing used blood. This TCR derives from a woman in her thirties or forties with Graves' ophthalmopathy.

CDR3 loop: CASTSAGRSSYEQYF. The CDR3 nucleotides read TGTGCCAGCACCTCAGCAGGACGCAGCTCCTACGAGCAGTACTTC. The chain is built from TRBV6-1 and TRBJ2-7; D remains unclear. With 7 bases removed from V and 0 bases from J, the gap between germline ends came to 16 bases. Germline V gene sequence: CDR1 MNHNS, CDR2 SASEGT. CDR3 size: 15 residues.